This is a list of T cell receptor beta chains from one sample in a study of cytomegalovirus exposure and HLA in healthy donors. The table came from immunoSEQ multiplex PCR; TCRdb's copy has only in-frame clones and leaves some out. In total, the table holds 200,000 to 250,000 clones. Sequenced input: PBMCs. Every receptor here comes from a young woman in good health and CMV-seropositive. Each CDR3 is given with its conserved first and last residue. The order of the fields is J gene, D gene, CDR3 length, V gene, CDR3 DNA, CDR3 protein. D genes are given only for firm matches.

TRBJ2-7 | TRBD1 | 14 | TRBV2 | TGTGCCAGCAATCGACAGGGGGAGCGCTACGAGCAGTACTTC | CASNRQGERYEQYF
TRBJ2-2 | - | 15 | TRBV7-2 | TGTGCCAGCAGCGTCGTGGCTAGCAGAACCGGGGAGCTGTTTTTT | CASSVVASRTGELFF
TRBJ2-1 | TRBD1 | 13 | TRBV10-1 | TGCGCCAGCAGTAGACAGGGGAACAATGAGCAGTTCTTC | CASSRQGNNEQFF
TRBJ1-1 | TRBD1 | 15 | TRBV5-4 | TGTGCCAGCAGGACCGCAGGGGGGAAGAACACTGAAGCTTTCTTT | CASRTAGGKNTEAFF
TRBJ1-3 | - | 14 | TRBV2 | TGTGCCAGCAGAGGGACTTCTCCTGGAAACACCATATATTTT | CASRGTSPGNTIYF
TRBJ2-4 | TRBD2 | 19 | TRBV7-2 | TGTGCCAGCAGCTTAGGGGGGCCCGGGACTAGCGGGAGCGCAAACATTCAGTACTTC | CASSLGGPGTSGSANIQYF
TRBJ2-7 | - | 13 | TRBV9 | TGTGCCAGCAGCGTAGGGGAGAACTACGAGCAGTACTTC | CASSVGENYEQYF
TRBJ2-1 | - | 18 | TRBV5-6 | TGTGCCAGCAGCTTTGCAATACAGGGATTTGTAAGCTACAATGAGCAGTTCTTC | CASSFAIQGFVSYNEQFF
TRBJ1-5 | - | 15 | TRBV5-5 | TGTGCCAGCAGCTTGGCGGCAGGGGATGTTCAGCCCCAGCATTTT | CASSLAAGDVQPQHF
TRBJ2-7 | TRBD2 | 14 | TRBV9 | TGTGCCAGCAGCGCTAGCGGTACCTTCTACGAGCAGTACTTC | CASSASGTFYEQYF
TRBJ1-1 | - | 14 | TRBV28 | TGTGCCAGCCGAAACGGAGGATTGGGCACTGAAGCTTTCTTT | CASRNGGLGTEAFF
TRBJ1-1 | TRBD1 | 15 | TRBV7-6 | TGTGCCAGCAGCCCGGGGACAGCGGGGAACACTGAAGCTTTCTTT | CASSPGTAGNTEAFF
TRBJ1-3 | - | 14 | TRBV5-1 | TGCGCCAGCAGCTTGACAGTCTCTGGAAACACCATATATTTT | CASSLTVSGNTIYF
TRBJ1-2 | TRBD1 | 15 | TRBV10-3 | TGTGCCACCATTGAACCGGGACAGTCTAACTATGGCTACACCTTC | CATIEPGQSNYGYTF
TRBJ1-1 | - | 14 | TRBV18 | TGTGCCAGCTCACCGGTACGGGAAAGCACTGAAGCTTTCTTT | CASSPVRESTEAFF
TRBJ2-7 | TRBD1 | 15 | TRBV28 | TGTGCCAGCAGTTTGACGGCGACAGGGGTCGACGAGCAGTACTTC | CASSLTATGVDEQYF
TRBJ1-1 | TRBD1 | 13 | TRBV7-9 | TGTGCCAGCAGCGGGACAGGGCTCACTGAAGCTTTCTTT | CASSGTGLTEAFF
TRBJ2-1 | - | 15 | TRBV10-2 | TGCGCCAGCAGGGCGCCGGGGGGCGCCTACAATGAGCAGTTCTTC | CASRAPGGAYNEQFF
TRBJ2-2 | - | 17 | TRBV5-4 | TGTGCCAGCAGCTCACCGGGACTCCCTTCGCTCACCGGGGAGCTGTTTTTT | CASSSPGLPSLTGELFF
TRBJ1-1 | - | 14 | TRBV5-1 | TGCGCCAGCAGCTTGAAGGGAGGGGTCACTGAAGCTTTCTTT | CASSLKGGVTEAFF
TRBJ2-2 | - | 15 | TRBV5-1 | TGCGCCAGCAGCTTGGTGGGGACTTGGGCCGGGGAGCTGTTTTTT | CASSLVGTWAGELFF
TRBJ1-5 | TRBD1 | 15 | TRBV5-1 | TGCGCCAGCAGCTCACAGGGGGCCCTCAATCAGCCCCAGCATTTT | CASSSQGALNQPQHF
TRBJ2-7 | - | 14 | TRBV5-1 | TGCGCCAGCAGCTTGGGAGACAGTTCCTACGAGCAGTACTTC | CASSLGDSSYEQYF
TRBJ2-1 | TRBD1 | 16 | TRBV27 | TGTGCCAGCAGCAGCCTCGGGACAGGGCTCTACAATGAGCAGTTCTTC | CASSSLGTGLYNEQFF
TRBJ1-1 | - | 15 | TRBV28 | TGTGCCAGCAGTTCGCGTAAAACCAAGAACACTGAAGCTTTCTTT | CASSSRKTKNTEAFF
TRBJ1-1 | - | 15 | TRBV19 | TGTGCCAGTAGTATTCAAGCACAGTTAAACACTGAAGCTTTCTTT | CASSIQAQLNTEAFF
TRBJ1-1 | - | 13 | TRBV10-2 | TGCGCCAGCAGGTCCACGGCACCAGCGGAAGCTTTCTTT | CASRSTAPAEAFF
TRBJ2-7 | TRBD1 | 12 | TRBV29-1 | TGCAGCGTTGACAGGGGGATCGACGAGCAGTACTTC | CSVDRGIDEQYF
TRBJ2-1 | TRBD2 | 17 | TRBV6-1 | TGTGCCAGCAGTGCAGACCCGGGACTAGCGGGGTACAATGAGCAGTTCTTC | CASSADPGLAGYNEQFF
TRBJ1-1 | TRBD1 | 16 | TRBV10-1 | TGCGCCAGCAGTCCCGACAGGGGACCCTTGAACACTGAAGCTTTCTTT | CASSPDRGPLNTEAFF
TRBJ2-1 | - | 12 | TRBV29-1 | TGCAGCGTCGAGGCTCGTTACAATGAGCAGTTCTTC | CSVEARYNEQFF
TRBJ1-1 | - | 13 | TRBV25-1 | TGTGCCAGCAGTGAATCCAGACTGGGGGGAGCTTTCTTT | CASSESRLGGAFF
TRBJ1-1 | TRBD1 | 16 | TRBV14 | TGTGCCAGCAGCCAGACAGGGGTTCGATGGGTCACTGAAGCTTTCTTT | CASSQTGVRWVTEAFF
TRBJ2-7 | - | 13 | TRBV7-2 | TGTGCCAGCAGCTCCCGCACAAGTTACGAGCAGTACTTC | CASSSRTSYEQYF
TRBJ1-1 | - | 13 | TRBV2 | TGTGCCAGCGGAAGGGACATCAACACTGAAGCTTTCTTT | CASGRDINTEAFF
TRBJ2-2 | TRBD2 | 19 | TRBV4-1 | TGCGCCAGCAGCCAAACACCTCTCTCTAGCGGGAGTGGCACCGGGGAGCTGTTTTTT | CASSQTPLSSGSGTGELFF
TRBJ1-2 | - | 11 | TRBV20-1 | TGCAGCCTACTAGTCTCCTATGGCTACACCTTC | CSLLVSYGYTF
TRBJ2-7 | TRBD2 | 15 | TRBV6-5 | TGTGCCAGCAGTTACGGGGGGACTAGCGTTTACGAGCAGTACTTC | CASSYGGTSVYEQYF
TRBJ2-1 | TRBD2 | 16 | TRBV7-8 | TGTGCCAGCAGCAAAAGACTAGCGGGAGGTTACAATGAGCAGTTCTTC | CASSKRLAGGYNEQFF
TRBJ2-7 | TRBD2 | 15 | TRBV6-1 | TGTGCCAGCAGGTCGAGCGGGGATCTCTCCTACGAGCAGTACTTC | CASRSSGDLSYEQYF
TRBJ1-6 | - | 14 | TRBV2 | TGTGCCAGCAGTGTATGGGACTCGGGTTCACCCCTCCACTTT | CASSVWDSGSPLHF